The rows below give T cell receptor beta chains drawn from one sample of a study of blood T cell repertoires in COVID-19. The protocol was immunoSEQ multiplex PCR, while the TCRdb copy is restricted to in-frame clones and leaves out a portion. The table records more than 100,000 clones, approximately 81% of them present only once. Sequenced material: peripheral blood. These receptors were taken from a woman aged 60-75 years with active or convalescent COVID-19. Each CDR3 is given without its conserved first and last residue. The D gene is left open where the match is weak. Part of the rows lack a size; the others show once, few, many or a class for expanded clones.

V,D,size,CDR3
TRBV5-1,TRBD1,-,ASSLDGQVNTGELF
TRBV11-3,TRBD2,-,ASSLDSAGGLDTQY
TRBV18,TRBD2,-,ASSPFSSGAPTDTQY
TRBV28,-,-,ASSLDAGLSSGYT
TRBV16,-,-,ASSLPGGESVAEAF
TRBV15,TRBD2,-,ATSRDRVAVSGGGNEQF
TRBV3-1/TRBV3-2,-,-,ASSQVDSSYEQY
TRBV9,-,-,ASSVAQGFSPGNTIY
TRBV7-2,TRBD1,-,ASSLGQGRTGELF
TRBV5-1,TRBD1,-,ASSSDREADTQY
TRBV13,TRBD2,-,ASSGASGIDTQY
TRBV3-1/TRBV3-2,TRBD2,-,ASSFGLAGLRTQY
TRBV7-2,-,many,ASSSSLQGRGGYT
TRBV5-1,TRBD2,-,ASSWTRTSTGELF
TRBV29-1,-,-,SVSKTSTDTQY
TRBV6-6,TRBD1,-,ASLQGLNNSPLH
TRBV9,TRBD2,-,ASSAMPLAGAGELF
TRBV2,-,-,ASTQGPSMNTEAF
TRBV2,-,-,ASTSGQTNTEAF
TRBV2,TRBD1,-,ASRATGDRSYT
TRBV29-1,TRBD1,-,SVGVQGADTEAF
TRBV10-3,TRBD2,-,AISEIGSGIINEQF
TRBV7-9,-,once,ASSLAAGNGYT
TRBV4-1,TRBD1,-,ASSQEAGGGQPQH
TRBV12-3/TRBV12-4,-,-,ASRRDANNEQF
TRBV29-1,TRBD2,-,SVGIAGPAGELF
TRBV5-1,-,-,ASRQSQGTGANVLT
TRBV27,TRBD2,-,ASSPLLAGVETQY
TRBV7-9,TRBD1,-,ASSTGQGLPTEAF
TRBV1,-,once,TSSLRVGATNEKLF
TRBV2,TRBD1,-,ASQQGIIQPQH
TRBV5-1,TRBD1,-,ASSRDRGLGYGYT
TRBV5-4,TRBD1,-,ASSLVTGRSYT
TRBV6-2/TRBV6-3,-,-,ASSYSVYSTDTQY
TRBV5-1,TRBD1,once,ASSSTGTGYQPQH
TRBV6-6,TRBD2,once,ASRRPGLAGGYNEQF
TRBV2,-,-,ASTRDQISAWF
TRBV4-2,-,-,ASSQDTTGGGGYT
TRBV15,-,-,ATSGQGNQPQH
TRBV15,TRBD1,-,ATSLQGQGADEQF
TRBV6-1,TRBD1,-,ASSAWGQHVGNTIY
TRBV30,-,-,AWGITGSYGYT
TRBV3-1/TRBV3-2,TRBD1,-,ASSQEGATGGEYGYT
TRBV13,-,-,ASSRTVTGNTGELF
TRBV5-1,-,-,ASSLVQGYGYT
TRBV7-6,TRBD2,-,ASSAGLAGGPGELF
TRBV7-2,-,-,ASSLMTIHGELF
TRBV28,-,-,ASTWGVDQPQH